This TCR beta chain was documented in a study of T cell responses to AZD1222 COVID-19 vaccine. Overall study findings and caveats: Donors in the cohort were predominantly white British and more often female, and clonal diversity was possibly underestimated. Baseline seropositivity characterized only a handful of AZD1222 recipients. An increase in Spike-specific TCR breadth and depth was observed after two AZD1222 doses.

Notes on this clone: Its target is not known.

The CDR3 has 15 residues. Germline V gene data show CDR1 as SGDLS and CDR2 as YYNGEE. After removal of 0 bases from V and 5 bases from J, the junction contained 5 bases not matched to a gene. Some clones are missing from TCRdb's copy, which holds only in-frame ones; the method was immunoSEQ multiplex PCR. The sample contains about 130,000 clones, approximately 90% of which appear only once. Sequenced material: peripheral blood, taken 28 days after the second AZD1222 dose. This chain uses TRBV9 with TRBJ2-3, with 8 bases identical to TRBD2. This clonotype originated in an adult who received the AZD1222 COVID-19 vaccine. For the CDR3, the DNA is TGTGCCAGCAGCGTAGGGGCTAGCGGGTTAGATACGCAGTATTTT. Translating it yields CASSVGASGLDTQYF.